These 32 T cell receptor beta chains came from one sample sequenced in a study of cytomegalovirus exposure and HLA in healthy donors. Sequenced by immunoSEQ multiplex PCR; TCRdb stores in-frame clones only, minus some. The table lists some 43,000 clones, about 90% of them singletons. The sequenced sample consisted of PBMCs. Source of these receptors: a man aged 18 to 29 in good health and CMV-seronegative.

This clone has only one observation. The rearrangement joins TRBV7-8 to TRBJ2-4; D is perhaps TRBD2 (6 bases). CDR3 size: 17 residues. V shed 5 bases and J shed 1 base, with 18 bases lying between them. The V gene's germline CDR1 is SGHVS and CDR2 FQNEAQ. The CDR3 sequence is CASSPTGGSVAKNIQYF. The CDR3, as DNA: TGTGCCAGCAGCCCGACTGGGGGGAGTGTTGCCAAAAACATTCAGTACTTC.

The V and J genes are TRBV5-6 and TRBJ2-6, with 7 bases that match TRBD1. The junction had 5 bases not matched to a gene; V was cut back by 1 base and J by 1 base. Germline CDR1 is SGHDT and CDR2 is YYEEEE. The CDR3 runs 17 residues. The CDR3 coding sequence is TGTGCCAGCAGCTTGACAGGGGCACCTTCTGGGGCCAACGTCCTGACTTTC. Its protein is CASSLTGAPSGANVLTF.

The rearrangement joins TRBV7-3 to TRBJ2-1, with TRBD1 as a possible D gene (6 bases). The CDR3 has 17 amino acids. V lost 1 base and J lost 4, with 17 bases in between. The germline CDR1 and CDR2 sequences are SGHTA and FQGTGA. CDR3 DNA: TGTGCCAGCAGCTTAAAAGGAGGCAGGGGTTGGTACAATGAGCAGTTCTTC. It encodes CASSLKGGRGWYNEQFF.

A note on this clone: The DNA is omitted, as the CDR3 cannot be located on it reliably, and the CDR3 follows TCRdb's listing. V usage is TRBV9 and J usage is TRBJ2-1; TRBD2, the table's D call, lacks a check against the DNA. The CDR3 comprises 12 residues, both ends counted. Germline V gene sequence: CDR1 SGDLS, CDR2 YYNGEE. This chain's CDR3 is CASSVGGGNLFF.

The genes are TRBV18 and TRBJ2-7, with D unresolved. V lost 5 bases, J lost 0 bases, and 5 bases lay in between. This CDR3 comprises 12 residues. The germline CDR1 and CDR2 sequences are KGHSH and LQKENI. The CDR3 bases are TGTGCCAGCTCAGCTAGCTCCTACGAGCAGTACTTC. Its protein is CASSASSYEQYF.

The V gene is TRBV5-6, the J gene TRBJ2-1, with 9 bases matching TRBD2. CDR3 size: 14 residues. CDR1 is SGHDT, CDR2 YYEEEE, per germline. J was trimmed by 2 bases and V by 4 bases; bases with no gene match: 1. The CDR3 nucleotides are TGTGCCAGCAGCGGCGGGGGGGCCTACAATGAGCAGTTCTTC. Encoded protein: CASSGGGAYNEQFF.

This clone came up once. The chain carries TRBV6-5 and TRBJ2-1, with a weak D call TRBD1 (5 bases). The V gene lost 5 bases and the J gene lost 3 bases, with 11 bases spanning the gap. The germline CDR1 and CDR2 sequences are MNHEY and SVGAGI. CDR3 size: 14 residues. The CDR3 protein is CASSRTQGYNEQFF. CDR3 bases: TGTGCCAGCAGTCGGACCCAGGGCTACAATGAGCAGTTCTTC.

This chain joins TRBV5-6 and TRBJ1-5; D gene uncertain. The CDR3 has 15 residues. Germline V CDR1 and CDR2: SGHDT, YYEEEE. V gave up 2 bases and J gave up 5 bases, with 14 bases separating them. CDR3 coding DNA: TGTGCCAGCAGCTTCGGGTGGACGAGGGATCAGCCCCAGCATTTT. Its translation is CASSFGWTRDQPQHF.

The chain employs TRBV6-1 and TRBJ1-5, with D possibly being TRBD1 (6 bases). Germline CDR1 MNHNS, CDR2 SASEGT. Trimming cost V 0 bases and J 7 bases, with 13 bases left between them. This CDR3 spans 15 amino acids. The CDR3, as DNA: TGTGCCAGCAGTGAAGCGCGGGGGGCGGGGCAGCCCCAGCATTTT. Protein sequence: CASSEARGAGQPQHF.

The chain combines TRBV29-1 with TRBJ1-1, with D unresolved. Germline V gene data show CDR1 as SQVTM and CDR2 as ANQGSEA. CDR3 length: 11 amino acids. Trimming stripped 1 base from V and 5 bases from J, with 5 bases between. The CDR3 reads CSVEGGTEAFF. Here the CDR3 DNA reads TGCAGCGTTGAAGGAGGGACTGAAGCTTTCTTT.

The chain carries TRBV9 and TRBJ2-7; D perhaps matches TRBD2 (5 bases). Germline V lookup: CDR1 SGDLS, CDR2 YYNGEE. CDR3 size: 14 residues. Trimming removed 0 bases at V and 4 bases at J, with 11 bases between. The CDR3 nucleotides read TGTGCCAGCAGCGTAGATCACAGCGGTTACGAGCAGTACTTC. It codes for CASSVDHSGYEQYF.

This sequence joins TRBV4-2 and TRBJ1-4, with D possibly matching TRBD1 (5 bases). Deletions cut 3 bases from V and 4 bases from J, with 15 bases between. Germline values: CDR1 LGHNA, CDR2 YNFKEQ. There are 16 residues in the CDR3. CDR3 region: CASSHGGDGVNEKLFF. CDR3 coding DNA: TGTGCCAGCAGCCACGGGGGAGACGGTGTTAATGAAAAACTGTTTTTT.

CDR3: CASSSLAGESDTQYF. CDR3 DNA sequence: TGTGCCAGCAGTTCACTTGCGGGAGAGTCAGATACGCAGTATTTT. The V and J genes are TRBV28 and TRBJ2-3; 7 bases agree with TRBD2. Germline V gene sequence: CDR1 MDHEN, CDR2 SYDVKM. There are 15 residues in the CDR3. V gave up 4 bases and J gave up 4 bases; unmatched junction bases: 8.

This sequence joins TRBV7-2 and TRBJ1-1; a weak D match, TRBD1 (6 bases). Germline V gene lookup returns CDR1 SGHTA and CDR2 FQGNSA. The CDR3 extends over 14 amino acids. Between the trimmed V and J ends, which lost 1 base and 5 bases, there was a span of 11 bases. DNA for the CDR3: TGTGCCAGCAGCTTAGGCTTGGGGGCTACTGAAGCTTTCTTT. It encodes CASSLGLGATEAFF.

This rearrangement joins TRBV9 to TRBJ2-1; 7 nucleotides align to TRBD1. The germline V gene encodes CDR1 SGDLS and CDR2 YYNGEE. This CDR3 region has 15 residues. V lost 3 bases, J lost 2 bases, and 5 bases stayed unmatched. Here the CDR3 reads CASSGDSTTYNEQFF. CDR3 in DNA: TGTGCCAGCAGCGGGGACAGTACCACCTACAATGAGCAGTTCTTC.

V and J are TRBV6-5 and TRBJ2-3, with 8 nucleotides matching TRBD1. CDR3 length: 15 residues. Germline assignment: CDR1 MNHEY and CDR2 SVGAGI. Losses at the gene ends were 6 bases for V and 3 bases for J; bases not matched to a gene: 8. DNA for the CDR3: TGTGCCAGCAGGCTCCAGGGGGCGTTGACAGATACGCAGTATTTT. This translates into CASRLQGALTDTQYF.

This rearrangement joins TRBV7-6 to TRBJ2-1; possible D gene TRBD2, 6 bases. The CDR3 has 14 residues. Trimming removed 1 base at V and 6 bases at J, with 10 bases between. Germline V CDR1 and CDR2: SGHVS, FNYEAQ. The CDR3 region is CASSLGGMGNEQFF. The CDR3 coding sequence is TGTGCCAGCAGCTTAGGCGGGATGGGCAATGAGCAGTTCTTC.

The chain joins TRBV7-3 to TRBJ1-1; TRBD1 might be the D (6 bases). CDR1 is SGHTA and CDR2 is FQGTGA in the germline V gene. The length of the CDR3 is 15 residues. Trimming stripped 1 base from V and 1 base from J, with 10 bases between. The CDR3 DNA follows: TGTGCCAGCAGCTTAAACCAGGGGCAGAACACTGAAGCTTTCTTT. It encodes CASSLNQGQNTEAFF. The full variable domain, with the rest looked up from reference TRBV7-3 and TRBJ1-1, is GAGVSQTPSNKVTEKGKYVELRCDPISGHTALYWYRQSLGQGPEFLIYFQGTGAADDSGLPNDRFFAVRPEGSVSTLKIQRTERGDSAVYLCASSLNQGQNTEAFFGQGTRLTVV.

The chain has TRBV4-1 and TRBJ2-7; a possible D gene is TRBD2 (5 bases). Germline CDR1 reads MGHRA; CDR2 reads YSYEKL. The CDR3 totals 15 residues. Trimming took off 1 base at V and 6 bases at J, with 16 bases between the two ends. CDR3 bases: TGCGCCAGCAGCCAAGGGAGGCTGCTTGTCTCCGAGCAGTACTTC. Protein: CASSQGRLLVSEQYF.

The chain is built from TRBV11-3 and TRBJ2-1, with D hard to call. V lost 5 bases, J lost 0 bases, and 14 bases lay in between. CDR3 length: 16 amino acids. Germline lookup yields CDR1 SGHNT and CDR2 YENEEA. In nucleotides, the CDR3 is TGTGCCAGCAGCCCCCTAGGTGCGGACTCCTACAATGAGCAGTTCTTC. Protein product: CASSPLGADSYNEQFF.

The chain couples TRBV7-9 to TRBJ1-2; D call uncertain. With 2 bases removed from V and 1 base from J, the gap between germline ends came to 5 bases. Germline CDR1 SEHNR, CDR2 FQNEAQ (reference sequence). The CDR3 has 13 residues. The CDR3 DNA reads TGTGCCAGCAGCTTAAACAGTAACTATGGCTACACCTTC. As protein: CASSLNSNYGYTF.

The J gene is TRBJ1-1, the V gene TRBV10-2; maybe TRBD1 (6 bases). Germline V lookup: CDR1 WSHSY, CDR2 SAAADI. The CDR3 spans 16 residues. V was shortened by 0 bases and J by 1 base, with 12 bases between the two germline ends. The CDR3 reads CASSESGGMGNTEAFF. CDR3 coding DNA: TGCGCCAGCAGTGAGTCAGGGGGAATGGGGAACACTGAAGCTTTCTTT.

Written as DNA, the CDR3 is TGTGCCAGCGCCCCTCGGGGAGGGGCGAGAGGCACAGATACGCAGTATTTT. Its translation: CASAPRGGARGTDTQYF. V gene TRBV5-4 combines with J gene TRBJ2-3; TRBD2 matches 7 bases. The J segment lost 1 base and the V segment lost 7 bases, leaving 15 bases of the junction unmatched. The CDR3 has 17 residues. CDR1 is SGHNT and CDR2 is YYREEE in the germline V gene (reference sequence).

The rearrangement links TRBV28 to TRBJ2-2; no clear D. Trimming removed 3 bases at V and 1 base at J, with 6 bases between. There are 14 residues in the CDR3. Germline loops: CDR1 MDHEN, CDR2 SYDVKM. CDR3 bases: TGTGCCAGCAGTTTTCGGTTGAACACCGGGGAGCTGTTTTTT. It yields the protein CASSFRLNTGELFF.

This clone was recorded only once. The chain links TRBV6-5 to TRBJ2-2, with TRBD1 as a possible D gene (6 bases). V lost 2 bases and J lost 7, with 14 bases in between. The germline gives CDR1 MNHEY, CDR2 SVGAGI. The CDR3 sequence is 15 residues long. This CDR3 reads CASSYHGGEVGELFF. CDR3 DNA sequence: TGTGCCAGCAGTTACCATGGGGGCGAAGTCGGGGAGCTGTTTTTT.

The chain joins TRBV6-5 to TRBJ2-7; 8 positions match TRBD2. The germline gives CDR1 MNHEY, CDR2 SVGAGI. The length of the CDR3 is 13 residues. V was pared by 5 bases and J by 5 bases, with 5 bases of the junction left unmatched. The CDR3 loop is CASSQAGVHEQYF. The CDR3 region has the DNA TGTGCCAGCAGTCAAGCGGGAGTTCACGAGCAGTACTTC.

The rearrangement joins TRBV7-3 to TRBJ2-5, with D tentatively TRBD1 (5 bases). The CDR3 loop spans 13 amino acids. Germline V gene data show CDR1 as SGHTA and CDR2 as FQGTGA. V lost 5 bases, J lost 5 bases, and 12 bases lay in between. The chain's CDR3 is CASSPGIRETQYF. The CDR3 DNA reads as TGTGCCAGCAGCCCAGGGATTCGGGAGACCCAGTACTTC.

V gene TRBV27 combines with J gene TRBJ2-1; 9 bases are shared with TRBD2. The CDR3 spans 15 residues. Losses at the gene ends were 5 bases for V and 3 bases for J; bases not matched to a gene: 5. Germline loops: CDR1 MNHEY, CDR2 SMNVEV (reference sequence). The CDR3 loop is CASSINSGSYNEQFF. CDR3 in DNA: TGTGCCAGCAGTATCAATAGCGGGAGCTACAATGAGCAGTTCTTC.

V and J are TRBV7-9 and TRBJ2-5, with a weak D call TRBD2 (6 bases). V gave up 6 bases and J gave up 1 base, with 15 bases separating them. This CDR3 is 15 amino acids long. CDR1 is SEHNR, CDR2 FQNEAQ, per germline (reference sequence). The CDR3, as DNA: TGTGCCAGCAGTTCCTTGGCGGGGACCCAAGAGACCCAGTACTTC. This gives the protein CASSSLAGTQETQYF. The entire variable domain, with the rest obtained from reference TRBV7-9 and TRBJ2-5, is as follows: DTGVSQNPRHKITKRGQNVTFRCDPISEHNRLYWYRQTLGQGPEFLTYFQNEAQLEKSRLLSDRFSAERPKGSFSTLEIQRTEQGDSAMYLCASSSLAGTQETQYFGPGTRLLVL.

This chain links TRBV7-9 with TRBJ1-2; 9 nucleotides line up with TRBD1. The ends lost 3 bases at V and 7 bases at J; junction bases unmatched: 3. The CDR3 totals 13 residues. Germline values: CDR1 SEHNR, CDR2 FQNEAQ (reference sequence). CDR3 sequence (DNA): TGTGCCAGCAGCTTGAACAGGGGGCTTGGCTACACCTTC. The encoded protein is CASSLNRGLGYTF.

V usage is TRBV5-4 and J usage is TRBJ2-3; TRBD2 matches 7 bases. The CDR3 covers 15 residues. Trimming removed 1 base from V and 2 bases from J; junction bases left unmatched: 4. CDR1 and CDR2 (germline): SGHNT, YYREEE (reference sequence). CDR3 in DNA: TGTGCCAGCAGCTTGCTAGCGGACCACACAGATACGCAGTATTTT. Amino acid sequence: CASSLLADHTDTQYF.

This chain connects TRBV11-2 to TRBJ2-6, with D unclear. Germline V lookup: CDR1 SGHAT, CDR2 FQNNGV. CDR3 length: 16 amino acids. Trimming pared 5 bases from V and 0 bases from J, leaving 11 bases between. As DNA, the CDR3 is TGTGCCAGCAGCGCCTGGCCCCACTCTGGGGCCAACGTCCTGACTTTC. Its translation is CASSAWPHSGANVLTF. Using reference TRBV11-2 and TRBJ2-6 for the parts outside the CDR3, the full variable domain is EAGVAQSPRYKIIEKRQSVAFWCNPISGHATLYWYQQILGQGPKLLIQFQNNGVVDDSQLPKDRFSAERLKGVDSTLKIQPAKLEDSAVYLCASSAWPHSGANVLTFGAGSRLTVL.